Below, 4 T cell receptor beta chains from the same sample are listed, as sequenced in a study of CD8 T cells in ankylosing spondylitis. A single record per CDR3 protein comes from TCRdb applying MiXCR to the 5' RACE reads. There are 350,000 to 400,000 distinct CDR3 sequences in the sample; 20% to 25% occur only once, and around 13% lies in the top ten. The specimen sequenced was blood, either unsorted or a sorted T cell fraction (not recorded which). The receptors were sampled from a male donor with ankylosing spondylitis or in good health (not recorded which).

This clonotype was observed a few times. The V and J genes are TRBV7-8 and TRBJ2-1; D is possibly TRBD2 (6 bases). The V gene lost 7 bases and the J gene lost 7 bases, with 17 bases spanning the gap. Germline CDR1 SGHVS, CDR2 FQNEAQ. The CDR3 sequence is 14 residues long. The CDR3 bases are TGTGCCAGCACGGAGGGACTGCAGCAGAATGAGCAGTTCTTC. Translated, it gives CASTEGLQQNEQFF.

V and J are TRBV9 and TRBJ1-1; D gene unclear. The CDR3 contains 12 residues. V dropped 4 bases and J dropped 4 bases, with 8 bases sitting between them. The germline V gene encodes CDR1 SGDLS and CDR2 YYNGEE. This CDR3 reads CASSPMGTEAFF. The CDR3, as DNA: TGTGCCAGCAGCCCAATGGGCACTGAAGCTTTCTTT.

This clonotype was detected only a few times. The chain joins TRBV2 to TRBJ2-3; D not certain. V lost 8 bases and J lost 3, with 12 bases in between. The CDR3 contains 13 residues. The germline CDR1 and CDR2 sequences are SNHLY and FYNNEI. The CDR3 loop reads CASPGAKTDTQYF. CDR3 DNA sequence: TGTGCCAGCCCGGGCGCCAAAACAGATACGCAGTATTTT.

This clonotype was seen more than once but under ten times. This chain joins TRBV2 and TRBJ2-2; D might be TRBD1 (6 bases). V was shortened by 11 bases and J by 1 base, with 14 bases between the two germline ends. The CDR3 spans 14 residues. Germline-derived CDR1 and CDR2 are SNHLY and FYNNEI. The CDR3 spells CARQGQQNTGELFF. CDR3 nucleotide sequence: TGTGCCCGTCAAGGACAGCAGAACACCGGGGAGCTGTTTTTT.